The rows below give T cell receptor beta chains drawn from one sample of a study of graft-versus-host responses after intestinal transplantation. Profiling relied on immunoSEQ multiplex PCR, and the TCRdb table lists in-frame clones only, not all of them. The sample gives 16,000 or so clones, approximately 83% of which show up once; 3.8% is in the top ten. The sequencing used ileum tissue, collected around 600 days after intestinal transplantation. These receptors came from a human patient who received an intestinal transplant, so some T cells may come from the graft donor. CDR3s include the opening cysteine and the closing phenylalanine or tryptophan. The order of the fields is J gene, D gene, CDR3 length, V gene, CDR3 protein. The D gene is left open where the match is weak.

>TRBJ2-3|.|15|TRBV4-1
CASSQDGPGTDTQYF
>TRBJ2-7|TRBD1|15|TRBV11-2
CASSPDRGFSYEQYF
>TRBJ1-2|.|15|TRBV6-1
CASSEAGRGFQGYTF
>TRBJ2-1|.|14|TRBV7-2
CASSLRGLFDEQFF
>TRBJ2-3|.|15|TRBV6-5
CASSYSQVGTDTQYF
>TRBJ2-1|.|16|TRBV9
CASSVAGILGYNEQFF
>.|.|15|TRBV6-1
CASSPTLDPFYEQYF
>TRBJ1-5|TRBD1|14|TRBV16
CASSVGQVGQPQHF
>TRBJ2-7|.|12|TRBV6-5
CASSSSAYEQYF
>TRBJ1-1|.|15|TRBV19
CASSIAAGTYTEAFF
>TRBJ2-5|TRBD2|16|TRBV5-1
CASSLGALAGFETQYF
>TRBJ1-5|TRBD1|16|TRBV19
CASSQTEGARGQPQHF
>TRBJ2-1|.|15|TRBV9
CASSARGLEVNEQFF
>TRBJ2-2|TRBD2|13|TRBV30
CASSGGASGELFF
>TRBJ1-1|.|13|TRBV7-2
CASSPYLNTEAFF
>TRBJ2-1|TRBD2|15|TRBV7-2
CASSSLAGGRDEQFF
>TRBJ1-2|.|13|TRBV5-1
CASSPPEGYGYTF
>TRBJ2-1|.|15|TRBV10-1
CASSDAGALYNEQFF
>TRBJ2-1|.|15|TRBV27
CASSLSGSSYNEQFF
>TRBJ1-4|.|14|TRBV2
CASRMRQRNEKLFF
>TRBJ1-1|TRBD1|15|TRBV6-6
CASIKGGRGQAEAFF
>TRBJ2-1|TRBD2|15|TRBV2
CASKLAESSYNEQFF
>TRBJ2-3|.|11|TRBV7-6
CASAEGDTQYF
>TRBJ1-2|.|17|TRBV1
CTSSGSSLCERTYGYTF
>TRBJ1-2|TRBD1|15|TRBV7-2
CASSLGQGRSYGYTF
>TRBJ1-1|TRBD1|20|TRBV5-1
CASSLAGTGISFLLNTEAFF
>TRBJ1-6|.|14|TRBV6-7
CASSYGDTVSPLHF
>TRBJ1-4|.|17|TRBV4-1
CASSQELGAGIYEKLFF
>TRBJ1-2|.|13|TRBV29-1
CSVERGTNYGYTF
>TRBJ1-5|.|15|TRBV4-1
CASSQDRGDNQPQHF
>TRBJ1-5|.|15|TRBV4-1
CASSQDRVGGQPQHF
>TRBJ1-1|.|14|TRBV9
CASSVDPGTAEAFF